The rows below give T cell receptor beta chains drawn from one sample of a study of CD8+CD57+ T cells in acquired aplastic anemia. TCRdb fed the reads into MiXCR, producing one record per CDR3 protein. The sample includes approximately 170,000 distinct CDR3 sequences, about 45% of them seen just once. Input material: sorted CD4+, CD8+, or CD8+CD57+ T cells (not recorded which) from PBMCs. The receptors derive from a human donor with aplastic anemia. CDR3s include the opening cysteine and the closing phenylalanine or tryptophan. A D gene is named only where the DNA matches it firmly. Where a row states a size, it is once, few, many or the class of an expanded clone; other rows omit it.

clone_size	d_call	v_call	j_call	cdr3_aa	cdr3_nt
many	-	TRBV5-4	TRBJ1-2	CASSFDNYGYTF	TGTGCCAGCAGCTTTGACAACTATGGCTACACCTTC
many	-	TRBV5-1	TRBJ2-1	CASSLVSSGAYNEQFF	TGCGCCAGCAGCTTGGTTTCGAGTGGGGCCTACAATGAGCAGTTCTTC
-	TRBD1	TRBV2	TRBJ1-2	CASSEGQGANYGYTF	TGTGCCAGCAGTGAAGGTCAGGGGGCCAACTATGGCTACACCTTC
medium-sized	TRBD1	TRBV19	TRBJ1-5	CASSRTGGVEPQHF	TGTGCCAGTAGTAGGACAGGGGGTGTGGAGCCCCAGCATTTT
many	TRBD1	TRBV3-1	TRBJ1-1	CASSQGQGPEAFF	TGTGCCAGCAGCCAGGGACAGGGGCCTGAAGCTTTCTTT
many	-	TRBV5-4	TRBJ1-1	CATMGTEAFF	TGTGCCACGATGGGGACTGAAGCTTTCTTT
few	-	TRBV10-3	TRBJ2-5	CAISESPTETQYF	TGTGCCATCAGTGAGTCACCCACCGAGACCCAGTACTTC
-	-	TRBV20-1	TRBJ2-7	CSARDPSHGTEPYEQYF	TGCAGTGCTAGAGATCCCTCCCACGGGACGGAACCCTACGAGCAGTACTTC
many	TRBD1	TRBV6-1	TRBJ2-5	CASSPWTGWETQYF	TGTGCCAGCAGCCCCTGGACAGGGTGGGAGACCCAGTACTTC
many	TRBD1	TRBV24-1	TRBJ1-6	CATSMWYRGLLDSPLHF	TGTGCCACCAGTATGTGGTACAGGGGGCTATTGGATTCACCCCTCCACTTT
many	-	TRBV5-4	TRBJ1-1	CASSDDRLNTEAFF	TGTGCCAGCAGCGATGACCGATTGAACACTGAAGCTTTCTTT
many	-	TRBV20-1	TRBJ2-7	CSARGEESSYEQYF	TGCAGTGCTAGAGGGGAGGAAAGCTCCTACGAGCAGTACTTC
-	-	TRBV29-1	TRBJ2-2	CSVRGTSTGELFF	TGCAGCGTAAGAGGAACGAGCACCGGGGAGCTGTTTTTT
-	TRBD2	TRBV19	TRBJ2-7	CASSIASGDPYEQYF	TGTGCCAGTAGTATAGCTAGCGGGGACCCCTACGAGCAGTACTTC
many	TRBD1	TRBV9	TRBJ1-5	CASSRTGERTQPQHF	TGTGCCAGCAGTCGGACAGGGGAGAGAACTCAGCCCCAGCATTTT
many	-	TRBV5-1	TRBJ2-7	CASSLADPYEQYF	TGCGCCAGCAGCTTAGCAGATCCCTACGAGCAGTACTTC
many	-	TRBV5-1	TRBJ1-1	CASSLGPGNTEAFF	TGCGCCAGCAGCTTGGGCCCGGGGAACACTGAAGCTTTCTTT
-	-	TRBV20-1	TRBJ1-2	CSASGRDEDMSYTF	TGCAGTGCTAGTGGTAGGGATGAGGACATGAGCTACACCTTC
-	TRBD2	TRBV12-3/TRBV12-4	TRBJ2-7	CASSLRGGAYEQYF	TGTGCCAGCAGTCTCCGCGGGGGGGCCTACGAGCAGTACTTC
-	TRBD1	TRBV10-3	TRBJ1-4	CAISGSPQGANEKLFF	TGTGCCATCAGTGGGTCCCCACAGGGGGCTAATGAAAAACTGTTTTTT
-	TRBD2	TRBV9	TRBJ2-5	CASSEGLAGGQETQYF	TGTGCCAGCAGCGAGGGACTAGCGGGGGGGCAAGAGACCCAGTACTTC
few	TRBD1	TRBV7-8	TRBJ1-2	CASRTTGGGYTF	TGTGCCAGCAGGACCACAGGGGGTGGCTACACCTTC
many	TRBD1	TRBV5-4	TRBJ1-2	CASSTTGNYGYTF	TGTGCCAGCAGCACGACAGGGAACTATGGCTACACCTTC
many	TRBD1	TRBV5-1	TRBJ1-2	CASSLGTGAGYTF	TGCGCCAGCAGCCTAGGGACAGGGGCTGGCTACACCTTC
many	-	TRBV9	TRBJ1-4	CASSVGQGLAVGEKLFF	TGTGCCAGCAGCGTAGGTCAGGGGCTAGCAGTGGGTGAAAAACTGTTTTTT
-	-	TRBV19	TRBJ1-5	CASSTPPGFSWRGQPQHF	TGTGCCAGTAGTACCCCGCCAGGATTTTCATGGCGAGGTCAGCCCCAGCATTTT
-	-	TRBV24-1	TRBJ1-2	CATSDRVKDYGYTF	TGTGCCACCAGTGATCGCGTGAAGGATTATGGCTACACCTTC
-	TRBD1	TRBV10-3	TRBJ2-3	CATRDRGDADTQYF	TGTGCCACTCGGGACAGGGGTGACGCAGATACGCAGTATTTT
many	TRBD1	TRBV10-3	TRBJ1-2	CAISWEGAYGYTF	TGTGCCATCAGTTGGGAGGGGGCCTATGGCTACACCTTC
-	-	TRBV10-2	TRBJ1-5	CASSGQFNQPQHF	TGCGCCAGCTCTGGACAGTTCAATCAGCCCCAGCATTTT
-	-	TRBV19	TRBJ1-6	CASRDGSSYNSPLHF	TGTGCCAGTCGGGACGGGAGCTCCTATAATTCACCCCTCCACTTT
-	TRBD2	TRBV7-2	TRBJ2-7	CASSLAQTSGAYYEQYF	TGTGCCAGCAGCTTAGCCCAGACTAGCGGGGCGTACTACGAGCAGTACTTC
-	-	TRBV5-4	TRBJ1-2	CASSSVGSSNYGYTF	TGTGCCAGCAGCTCTGTAGGGTCCTCAAACTATGGCTACACCTTC
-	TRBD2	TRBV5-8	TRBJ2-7	CASSLVMGEGEQYF	TGTGCCAGCAGCTTGGTTATGGGGGAGGGTGAGCAGTACTTC
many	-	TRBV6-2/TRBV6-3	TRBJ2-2	CASSYQYTGELFF	TGTGCCAGCAGTTACCAATACACCGGGGAGCTGTTTTTT
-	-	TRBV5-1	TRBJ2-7	CASSLTGYSYEQYF	TGCGCCAGCAGCTTGACAGGGTACTCCTACGAGCAGTACTTC
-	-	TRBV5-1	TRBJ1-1	CASSLGGLANTEAFF	TGCGCCAGCAGCTTAGGGGGTCTAGCGAACACTGAAGCTTTCTTT
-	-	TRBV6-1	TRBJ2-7	CASRQTATYEQYF	TGTGCCAGCAGGCAGACAGCGACGTACGAGCAGTACTTC
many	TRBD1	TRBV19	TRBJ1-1	CASSRQGANTEAFF	TGTGCCAGTAGCCGACAGGGGGCGAACACTGAAGCTTTCTTT
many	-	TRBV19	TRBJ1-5	CASRFGGLNQPQHF	TGTGCCAGTAGATTTGGGGGGCTCAATCAGCCCCAGCATTTT
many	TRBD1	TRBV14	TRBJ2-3	CASSFDRVNTQYF	TGTGCCAGCAGCTTCGACAGGGTGAATACGCAGTATTTT
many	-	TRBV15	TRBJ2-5	CATKPNLGEVTQYF	TGTGCCACTAAACCCAATCTAGGGGAGGTGACCCAGTACTTC
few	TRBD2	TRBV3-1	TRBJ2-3	CASSQVPSSGTGPDTQYF	TGTGCCAGCAGCCAAGTTCCCTCTAGCGGGACTGGTCCAGATACGCAGTATTTT
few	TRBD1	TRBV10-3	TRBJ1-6	CAISEDGTGNSPLHF	TGTGCCATCAGTGAGGACGGGACAGGGAATTCACCCCTCCACTTT
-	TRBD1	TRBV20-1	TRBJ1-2	CCPGQGPYGYTF	TGCTGTCCGGGACAGGGACCCTATGGCTACACCTTC
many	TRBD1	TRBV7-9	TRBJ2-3	CASSLGRQGAGDTQYF	TGTGCCAGCAGTTTAGGGAGACAGGGGGCAGGAGATACGCAGTATTTT
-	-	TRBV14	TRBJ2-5	CASSQKDFQETQYF	TGTGCCAGCAGCCAGAAGGATTTTCAAGAGACCCAGTACTTC
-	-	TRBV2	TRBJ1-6	CASSPPDSNSPLHF	TGTGCCAGCAGTCCCCCGGACAGCAATTCACCCCTCCACTTT
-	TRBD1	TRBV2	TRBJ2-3	CASSNTGTGATDTQYF	TGTGCCAGCAGTAACACCGGGACAGGAGCCACAGATACGCAGTATTTT
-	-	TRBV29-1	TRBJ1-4	CSVGTSARGLFF	TGCAGCGTTGGGACGTCGGCAAGGGGACTGTTTTTT
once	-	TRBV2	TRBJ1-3	CASTLPGHSGNTIYF	TGTGCCAGCACCTTACCGGGTCACTCTGGAAACACCATATATTTT
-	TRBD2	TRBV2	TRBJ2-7	CASSHEGLAGYEQYF	TGTGCCAGCAGCCATGAAGGACTAGCGGGCTACGAGCAGTACTTC